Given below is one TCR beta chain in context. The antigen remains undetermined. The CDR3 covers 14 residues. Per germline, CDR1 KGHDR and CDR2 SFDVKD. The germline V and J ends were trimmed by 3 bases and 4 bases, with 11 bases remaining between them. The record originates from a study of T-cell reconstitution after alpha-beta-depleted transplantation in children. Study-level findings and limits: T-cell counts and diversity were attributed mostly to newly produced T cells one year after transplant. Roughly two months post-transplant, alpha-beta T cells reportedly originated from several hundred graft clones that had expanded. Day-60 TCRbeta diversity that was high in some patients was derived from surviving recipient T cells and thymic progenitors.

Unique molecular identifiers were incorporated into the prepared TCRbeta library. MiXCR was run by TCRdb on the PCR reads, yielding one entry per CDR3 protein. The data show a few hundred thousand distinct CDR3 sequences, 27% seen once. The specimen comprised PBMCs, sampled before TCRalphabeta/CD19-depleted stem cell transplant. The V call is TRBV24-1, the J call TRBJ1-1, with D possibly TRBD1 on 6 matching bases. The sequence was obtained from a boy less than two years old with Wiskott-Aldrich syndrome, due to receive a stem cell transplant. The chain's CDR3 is CATSDQEGGTEAFF. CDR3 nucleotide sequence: TGTGCCACCAGTGATCAAGAAGGGGGCACTGAAGCTTTCTTT.